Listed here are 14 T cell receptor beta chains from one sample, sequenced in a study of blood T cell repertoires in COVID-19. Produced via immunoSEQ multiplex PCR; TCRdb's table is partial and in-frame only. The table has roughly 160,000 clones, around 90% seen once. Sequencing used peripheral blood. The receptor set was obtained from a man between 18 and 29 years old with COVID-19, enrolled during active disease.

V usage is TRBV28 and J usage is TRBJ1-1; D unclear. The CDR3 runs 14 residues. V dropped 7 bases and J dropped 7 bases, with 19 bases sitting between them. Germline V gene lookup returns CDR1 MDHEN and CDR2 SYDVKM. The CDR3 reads CASTYFLAGDEAFF. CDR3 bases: TGTGCCAGCACCTATTTTTTAGCCGGGGATGAAGCTTTCTTT.

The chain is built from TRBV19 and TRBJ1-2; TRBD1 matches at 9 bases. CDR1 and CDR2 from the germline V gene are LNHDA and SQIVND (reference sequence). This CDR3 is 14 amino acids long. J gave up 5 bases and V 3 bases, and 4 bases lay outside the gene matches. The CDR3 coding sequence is TGTGCCAGTAGTATGGGACAGGGACCTTATGGCTACACCTTC. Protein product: CASSMGQGPYGYTF.

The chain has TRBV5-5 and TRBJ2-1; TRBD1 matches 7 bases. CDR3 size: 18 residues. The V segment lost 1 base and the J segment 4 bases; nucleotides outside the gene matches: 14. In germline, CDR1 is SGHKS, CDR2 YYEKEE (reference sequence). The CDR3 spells CASSLRPGMGTAYNEQFF. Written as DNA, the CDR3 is TGTGCCAGCAGCTTGAGGCCGGGGATGGGGACAGCATACAATGAGCAGTTCTTC.

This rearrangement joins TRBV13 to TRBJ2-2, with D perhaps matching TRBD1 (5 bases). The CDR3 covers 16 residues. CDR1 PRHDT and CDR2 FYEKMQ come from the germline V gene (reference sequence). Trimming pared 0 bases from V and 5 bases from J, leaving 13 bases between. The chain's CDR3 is CASSLGQGVGTGELFF. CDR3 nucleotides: TGTGCCAGCAGCTTAGGGCAGGGCGTAGGAACCGGGGAGCTGTTTTTT.

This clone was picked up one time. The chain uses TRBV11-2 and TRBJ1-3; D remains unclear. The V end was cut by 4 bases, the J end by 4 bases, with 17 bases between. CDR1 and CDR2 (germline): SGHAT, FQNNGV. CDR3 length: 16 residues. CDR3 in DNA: TGTGCCAGCAGCTCCCCGCCGGAGGGCGCCGGAAACACCATATATTTT. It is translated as CASSSPPEGAGNTIYF.

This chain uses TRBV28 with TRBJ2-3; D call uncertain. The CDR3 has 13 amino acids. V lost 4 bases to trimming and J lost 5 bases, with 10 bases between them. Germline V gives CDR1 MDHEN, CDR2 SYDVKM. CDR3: CASSWLGGDTQYF. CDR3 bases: TGTGCCAGCAGTTGGCTTGGCGGAGATACGCAGTATTTT.

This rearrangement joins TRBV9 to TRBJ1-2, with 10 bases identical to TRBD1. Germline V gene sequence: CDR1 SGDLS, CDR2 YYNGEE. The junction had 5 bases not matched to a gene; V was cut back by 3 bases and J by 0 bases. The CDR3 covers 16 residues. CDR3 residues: CASSGRQGAANYGYTF. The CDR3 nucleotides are TGTGCCAGCAGCGGGAGACAGGGGGCCGCTAACTATGGCTACACCTTC.

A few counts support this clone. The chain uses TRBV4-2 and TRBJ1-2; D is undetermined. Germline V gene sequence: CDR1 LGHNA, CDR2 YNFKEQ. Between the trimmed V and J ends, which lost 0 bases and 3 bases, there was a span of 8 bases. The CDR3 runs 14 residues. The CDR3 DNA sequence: TGTGCCAGCAGCCAAGATCCCCAATACTATGGCTACACCTTC. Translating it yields CASSQDPQYYGYTF.

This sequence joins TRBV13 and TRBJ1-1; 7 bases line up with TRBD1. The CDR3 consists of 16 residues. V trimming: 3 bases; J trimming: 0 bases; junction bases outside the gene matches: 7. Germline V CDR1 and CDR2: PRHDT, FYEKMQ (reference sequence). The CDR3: CASSFGTAPMNTEAFF. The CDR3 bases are TGTGCCAGCAGCTTCGGGACAGCGCCCATGAACACTGAAGCTTTCTTT.

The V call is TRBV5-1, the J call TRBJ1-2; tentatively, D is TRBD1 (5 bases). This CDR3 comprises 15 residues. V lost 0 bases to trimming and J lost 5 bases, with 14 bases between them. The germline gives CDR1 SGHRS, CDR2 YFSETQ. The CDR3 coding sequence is TGCGCCAGCAGCTTGGACCCCGGGGGAGGGTATGGCTACACCTTC. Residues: CASSLDPGGGYGYTF.

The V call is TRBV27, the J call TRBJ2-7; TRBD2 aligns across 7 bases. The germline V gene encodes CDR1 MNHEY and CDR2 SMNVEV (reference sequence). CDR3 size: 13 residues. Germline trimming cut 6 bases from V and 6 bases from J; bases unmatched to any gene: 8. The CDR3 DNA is TGTGCCAGCAGAACCGGGACTACGGTCGAGCAGTACTTC. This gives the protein CASRTGTTVEQYF.

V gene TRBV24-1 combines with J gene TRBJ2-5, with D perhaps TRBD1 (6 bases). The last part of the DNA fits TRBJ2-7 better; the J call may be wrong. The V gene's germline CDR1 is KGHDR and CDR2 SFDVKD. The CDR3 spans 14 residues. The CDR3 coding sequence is TGTGCCACCAGTGAGGCACAGGGTTCCTACGAGCAGTACTTC. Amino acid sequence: CATSEAQGSYEQYF.

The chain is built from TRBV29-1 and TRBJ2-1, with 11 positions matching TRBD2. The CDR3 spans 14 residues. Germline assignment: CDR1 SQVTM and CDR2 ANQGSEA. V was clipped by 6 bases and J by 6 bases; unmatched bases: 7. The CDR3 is CSVVGTSGFNEQFF. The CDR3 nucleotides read TGCAGCGTCGTGGGGACTAGCGGCTTCAATGAGCAGTTCTTC.

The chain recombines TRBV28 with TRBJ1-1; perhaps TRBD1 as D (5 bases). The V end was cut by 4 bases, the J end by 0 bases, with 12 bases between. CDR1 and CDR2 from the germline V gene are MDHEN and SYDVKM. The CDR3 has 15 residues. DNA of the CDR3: TGTGCCAGCAGTTCACCTCGGGGGATGAACACTGAAGCTTTCTTT. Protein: CASSSPRGMNTEAFF.